Shown below are 12 T cell receptor beta chains from a single sample sequenced in a study of blood T cells in healthy people across ages. A sample-barcoded 5' primer and a J-beta primer mix were used in a second PCR of roughly 7 to 11 cycles. In TCRdb, the 5' RACE reads were re-called with MiXCR into one record per CDR3 protein. The top ten hold approximately 19% of the sample, which has 1,100,000 or so distinct CDR3 sequences, 40% to 55% seen once. Sequenced sample: blood. The receptors come from a woman aged 55 to 70 in good health.

The V gene is TRBV28, the J gene TRBJ1-1, with 7 bases identical to TRBD1. The germline V gene encodes CDR1 MDHEN and CDR2 SYDVKM. This CDR3 contains 13 residues. With V trimmed by 5 bases and J by 11 bases, 11 bases remained unmatched. This chain's CDR3 is CASSTQGGPGAFF. In nucleotides, the CDR3 is TGTGCCAGCAGTACCCAAGGGGGCCCGGGGGCTTTCTTT. The full variable domain, with the rest looked up from reference TRBV28 and TRBJ1-1, is DVKVTQSSRYLVKRTGEKVFLECVQDMDHENMFWYRQDPGLGLRLIYFSYDVKMKEKGDIPEGYSVSREKKERFSLILESASTNQTSMYLCASSTQGGPGAFFGQGTRLTVV.

As for this clonotype: At one of its ends the junction is not consistent with the germline gene, which may arise from a read error. The gene calls are TRBV27 and TRBJ2-4; 9 bases align to TRBD2. Germline V CDR1 and CDR2: MNHEY, SMNVEV (reference sequence). CDR3 size: 18 residues. CDR3 sequence reads: CASSLGPAGGATKNVQYF. The CDR3 DNA sequence: TGTGCCAGCAGTTTAGGGCCAGCGGGAGGAGCTACAAAAAACGTTCAGTACTTC.

J is TRBJ2-3 and V is TRBV7-9; D uncertain. Germline V gene lookup returns CDR1 SEHNR and CDR2 FQNEAQ (reference sequence). Between the trimmed V and J ends, which lost 5 bases and 5 bases, there was a span of 14 bases. The CDR3 consists of 14 residues. DNA for the CDR3: TGTGCCAGCAGCGCCGTTAGGGAAAGAGATACGCAGTATTTT. Protein product: CASSAVRERDTQYF.

This clonotype was seen just once. The genes are TRBV29-1 and TRBJ2-5; no definite D call. Matching the DNA end better, TRBJ2-1 makes the J call doubtful. This CDR3 is built from 15 residues. Germline V gene lookup returns CDR1 SQVTM and CDR2 ANQGSEA. The CDR3 loop reads CSVDGTAPFQETQFF. The CDR3 coding sequence is TGCAGCGTTGATGGTACAGCACCCTTCCAAGAGACCCAGTTCTTC.

J is TRBJ2-3 and V is TRBV6-5; 8 bases match TRBD2. The CDR3 totals 16 residues. The germline V gene has CDR1 MNHEY and CDR2 SVGAGI. The ends lost 4 bases at V and 2 bases at J; junction bases unmatched: 8. This CDR3 is CASSSRTSSSTDTQYF. CDR3 sequence (DNA): TGTGCCAGCAGTTCCCGGACTAGCTCTTCCACAGATACGCAGTATTTT.

CDR3 DNA sequence: TGTGCCAGCACCGAACGCGACAGTCCAGATACGCAGTATTTT. This encodes CASTERDSPDTQYF. The chain recombines TRBV12-3 or TRBV12-4 with TRBJ2-3, with a weak D call TRBD1 (5 bases). The CDR3 length is 14 residues. Between the trimmed V and J ends, which lost 7 bases and 4 bases, there was a span of 15 bases.

V is TRBV7-2 and J is TRBJ2-2; the match to TRBD2 covers 11 bases. This CDR3 has 17 amino acids. Trimming at V came to 2 bases and at J to 5 bases, leaving 7 bases not matched to a gene. Germline CDR1 is SGHTA and CDR2 is FQGNSA. The CDR3 reads CASSLKGLAGGTGELFF. The CDR3 DNA sequence: TGTGCCAGCAGCTTAAAGGGGCTAGCGGGAGGAACCGGGGAGCTGTTTTTT. Filled out from reference TRBV7-2 and TRBJ2-2, the complete variable domain reads GAGVSQSPSNKVTEKGKDVELRCDPISGHTALYWYRQSLGQGLEFLIYFQGNSAPDKSGLPSDRFSAERTGGSVSTLTIQRTQQEDSAVYLCASSLKGLAGGTGELFFGEGSRLTVL.

The V gene is TRBV20-1, the J gene TRBJ2-3, with no clear D. The germline CDR1 and CDR2 sequences are DFQATT and SNEGSKA (reference sequence). V was cut by 6 bases and J by 1 base, with 11 bases left in between. This CDR3 has 13 amino acids. The CDR3 loop is CSAEFHGTDTQYF. The CDR3 DNA sequence: TGCAGTGCCGAGTTCCACGGCACAGATACGCAGTATTTT.

The chain recombines TRBV14 with TRBJ2-3, with 7 bases aligning to TRBD1. The V and J ends lost 2 bases and 3 bases, in that order; junction bases with no gene match: 5. The length of the CDR3 is 15 residues. Germline CDR1 reads SGHDN; CDR2 reads FVKESK. For the CDR3, the DNA is TGTGCCAGCAGCCAACGGACAGGCGTGACAGATACGCAGTATTTT. This translates into CASSQRTGVTDTQYF.

With respect to this clonotype: At one end, the junction sequence differs from germline, possibly due to a read error. This CDR3 reads CSTRDGWVGAYEQYF. The CDR3 coding sequence is TGCAGTACTAGAGATGGATGGGTGGGGGCCTACGAGCAGTACTTC. The rearrangement uses TRBV20-1 and TRBJ2-5; TRBD1 or TRBD2 may be the D gene (5 bases each). The J call is in doubt because the DNA end fits TRBJ2-7 better. CDR1 is DFQATT, CDR2 SNEGSKA, per germline (reference sequence). This CDR3 has 15 residues.

J is TRBJ1-1 and V is TRBV28; tentatively, D is TRBD1 (5 bases). CDR1 MDHEN and CDR2 SYDVKM come from the germline V gene. The CDR3 extends over 16 amino acids. Trimming shortened V by 4 bases and J by 1 base, and 16 bases separated the two germline ends. CDR3 sequence (DNA): TGTGCCAGCAGTTCCCCCGGGGGGGTGGGGAACACTGAAGCTTTCTTT. Protein: CASSSPGGVGNTEAFF.

The rearrangement joins TRBV5-1 to TRBJ2-7; D may match TRBD1 or TRBD2 (7 bases each). Per germline, CDR1 SGHRS and CDR2 YFSETQ. V gave up 6 bases and J gave up 7 bases, with 23 bases separating them. This CDR3 contains 15 residues. CDR3 region: CASTRGGRACNEQYF. The CDR3, as DNA: TGCGCCAGCACCAGGGGGGGGCGGGCATGCAATGAGCAGTACTTC.